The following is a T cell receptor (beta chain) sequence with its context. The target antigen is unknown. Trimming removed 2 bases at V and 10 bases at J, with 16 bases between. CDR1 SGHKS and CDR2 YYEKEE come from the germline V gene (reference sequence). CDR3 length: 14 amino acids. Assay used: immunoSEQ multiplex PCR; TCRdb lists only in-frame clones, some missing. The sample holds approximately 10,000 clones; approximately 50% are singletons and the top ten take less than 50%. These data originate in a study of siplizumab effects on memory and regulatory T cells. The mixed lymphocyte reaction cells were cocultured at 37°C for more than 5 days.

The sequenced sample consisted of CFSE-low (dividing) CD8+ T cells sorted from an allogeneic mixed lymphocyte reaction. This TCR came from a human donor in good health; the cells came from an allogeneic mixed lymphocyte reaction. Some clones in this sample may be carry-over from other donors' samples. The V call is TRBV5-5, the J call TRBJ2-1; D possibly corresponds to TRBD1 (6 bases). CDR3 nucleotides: TGTGCCAGCAGCTTCAGGGGCCCGTTGATGGAGCAGTTCTTC. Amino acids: CASSFRGPLMEQFF.